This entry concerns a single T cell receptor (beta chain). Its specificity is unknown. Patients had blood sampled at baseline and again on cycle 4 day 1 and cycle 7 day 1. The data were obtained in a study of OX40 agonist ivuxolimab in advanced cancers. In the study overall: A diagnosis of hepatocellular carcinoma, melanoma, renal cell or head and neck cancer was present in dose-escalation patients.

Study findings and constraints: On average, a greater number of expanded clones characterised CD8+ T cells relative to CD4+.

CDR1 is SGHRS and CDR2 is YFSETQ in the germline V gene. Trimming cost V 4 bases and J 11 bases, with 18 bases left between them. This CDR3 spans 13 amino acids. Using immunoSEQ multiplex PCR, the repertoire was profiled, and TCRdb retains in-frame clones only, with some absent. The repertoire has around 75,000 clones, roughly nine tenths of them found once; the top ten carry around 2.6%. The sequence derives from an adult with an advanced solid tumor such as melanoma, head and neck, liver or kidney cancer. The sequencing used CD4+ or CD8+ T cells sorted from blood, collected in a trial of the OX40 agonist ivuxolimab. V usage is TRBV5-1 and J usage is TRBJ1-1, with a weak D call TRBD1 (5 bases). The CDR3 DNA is TGCGCCAGCAGCCTGGAGACAGTCGGCGGGGCTTTCTTT. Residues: CASSLETVGGAFF.